Below are 12 T cell receptor beta chains sequenced from a single sample in a study of regulatory T cells in long-lasting Graves disease. Combining iRepertoire HTBI primers with Arm-PCR of CDR3 regions, the authors built TCR beta libraries. MiXCR was run by TCRdb on the multiplex PCR reads, yielding one entry per CDR3 protein. Of roughly 500,000 distinct CDR3 sequences in the sample, around a fifth are singletons; the top ten hold less than 15%. Noted time point: persistent/refractory GD, antithyroid drugs over 5 years with positive TRAb. Scientists built the TCR library using RNA that was extracted from PBMCs. The material was peripheral blood mononuclear cells (PBMCs), obtained when the disease was refractory, from a patient treated with antithyroid drugs. These receptors originate from a female donor with Graves disease.

The sample holds many counts of this clonotype. The chain has TRBV28 and TRBJ2-4; D is perhaps TRBD1 or TRBD2 (8 bases each). The CDR3 has 18 amino acids. CDR1 and CDR2 (germline): MDHEN, SYDVKM. Trimming pared 6 bases from V and 3 bases from J, leaving 24 bases between. This CDR3 reads CASRNAGGQVLGKNIQYF. In DNA, the CDR3 is TGTGCCAGCAGAAACGCGGGGGGACAGGTCTTGGGCAAAAACATTCAGTACTTC.

This clonotype was seen a few times. V and J are TRBV19 and TRBJ1-5; D unclear. Germline assignment: CDR1 LNHDA and CDR2 SQIVND (reference sequence). Trimming took off 7 bases at V and 7 bases at J, with 11 bases between the two ends. This CDR3 region has 12 residues. The CDR3 bases are TGTGCCAGTATCCGGGCCGGCCAGCCCCAGCATTTT. This gives the protein CASIRAGQPQHF.

CDR3: CASSPNWGGEQFF. The CDR3 bases are TGTGCCAGCAGTCCAAATTGGGGGGGTGAGCAGTTCTTC. V and J are TRBV28 and TRBJ2-1, with 7 bases aligning to TRBD2. The CDR3 is 13 amino acids. Germline CDR1 and CDR2: MDHEN and SYDVKM. Trimming removed 5 bases from V and 9 bases from J; junction bases left unmatched: 7.

This clonotype came up many times. V usage is TRBV5-1 and J usage is TRBJ2-7, with 8 bases aligning to TRBD1. CDR1 and CDR2 from the germline V gene are SGHRS and YFSETQ. There are 13 residues in the CDR3. The trim removed 3 bases at V and 7 bases at J, leaving 6 bases unmatched. CDR3 loop: CASSSGQGREQYF. The CDR3 DNA reads as TGCGCCAGCAGCTCTGGACAGGGTAGGGAGCAGTACTTC.

This clonotype was seen only a few times. The V call is TRBV9, the J call TRBJ2-5; D gene ambiguous. V was clipped by 3 bases and J by 5 bases, with 17 bases between them. Germline V CDR1 and CDR2: SGDLS, YYNGEE. There are 15 residues in the CDR3. The CDR3 DNA is TGTGCCAGCAGCGGCGCCAATTCGGGCCAGGAGACCCAGTACTTC. Translating it yields CASSGANSGQETQYF.

This clonotype was seen many times. The rearrangement links TRBV12-3 or TRBV12-4 to TRBJ2-2; no definite D call. This CDR3 has 16 residues. The V and J ends lost 0 bases and 4 bases respectively, with 12 bases between them. CDR3 residues: CASSLAPRRSTGELFF. The CDR3, as DNA: TGTGCCAGCAGTTTAGCGCCCAGAAGGAGCACCGGGGAGCTGTTTTTT.

This clonotype turned up a few times. The chain is built from TRBV30 and TRBJ2-7; D is undetermined. The V gene's germline CDR1 is GTSNPN and CDR2 SVGIG (reference sequence). There are 12 residues in the CDR3. With 2 bases removed from V and 3 bases from J, the gap between germline ends came to 8 bases. Here the CDR3 DNA reads TGTGCCTGGAGTCCCATTAGCTACGAGCAGTACTTC. Residues: CAWSPISYEQYF.

This clonotype came up many times. The chain couples TRBV28 to TRBJ1-2; no clear D. The CDR3 covers 13 residues. CDR1 MDHEN and CDR2 SYDVKM come from the germline V gene. Deletions cut 6 bases from V and 5 bases from J, with 13 bases between. This CDR3 reads CASSLDVTYGYTF. CDR3 sequence (DNA): TGTGCCAGCAGCCTGGACGTTACGTATGGCTACACCTTC.

This clonotype was seen many times. This sequence joins TRBV20-1 and TRBJ2-5; the match to TRBD2 covers 14 bases. Looked up from germline, CDR1 is DFQATT and CDR2 is SNEGSKA (reference sequence). The ends lost 6 bases at V and 5 bases at J; junction bases unmatched: 2. The CDR3 is 13 residues long. This CDR3 reads CSAGTSGGETQYF. CDR3 bases: TGCAGTGCCGGGACTAGCGGGGGTGAGACCCAGTACTTC.

This clonotype was counted ten times or more. V gene TRBV6-1 combines with J gene TRBJ1-2; perhaps TRBD1 as D (6 bases). V lost 5 bases, J lost 4 bases, and 20 bases lay in between. CDR1 is MNHNS, CDR2 SASEGT, per germline. This CDR3 has 16 amino acids. CDR3 sequence: CASSRGTGTFLYGYTF. The DNA for the CDR3 is TGTGCCAGCAGTAGGGGAACCGGGACATTTCTCTATGGCTACACCTTC.

This clonotype was detected a few times. The chain combines TRBV25-1 with TRBJ2-7; 7 nucleotides agree with TRBD1. With 3 bases clipped from V and 3 bases from J, the junction kept 8 bases outside the gene matches. Per the germline V gene, CDR1 is MGHDK and CDR2 is SYGVNS. This CDR3 has 15 amino acids. This chain's CDR3 is CASSDRTGQFYEQYF. In DNA, the CDR3 is TGTGCCAGCAGTGACCGAACGGGACAGTTCTACGAGCAGTACTTC.

The V gene is TRBV9, the J gene TRBJ2-5; tentatively, D is TRBD1 (5 bases). The V gene's germline CDR1 is SGDLS and CDR2 YYNGEE. The CDR3 extends over 14 amino acids. V lost 0 bases to trimming and J lost 1 base, with 7 bases between them. This CDR3 reads CASSVVDTQETQYF. The CDR3 DNA sequence: TGTGCCAGCAGCGTAGTGGACACCCAAGAGACCCAGTACTTC.